Listed below are T cell receptor beta chains from one sample, sequenced in a study of shared clonotypes between healthy human individuals. Measured with immunoSEQ multiplex PCR; TCRdb has only the in-frame clones, and not every one. The sample carries almost 700,000 clones, under 95% recorded once. The sequenced sample consisted of naive CD8+ T cells sorted from blood. Receptor source: a man aged 25-40 years in good health. CDR3s include the opening cysteine and the closing phenylalanine or tryptophan. A D gene is named only where the DNA matches it firmly. The size of a clone is reported for some rows only, either as once, few or many, or as a class for expanded clones.

D gene,J gene,V gene,clone size,CDR3 DNA,CDR3 protein
NA,TRBJ2-2,TRBV19,NA,TGTGCCAGTAGTATAGTGGGGCAGGGGTCAATAGCCGGGGAGCTGTTTTTT,CASSIVGQGSIAGELFF
NA,TRBJ2-5,TRBV10-3,NA,TGTGCCATCAGTGAGTCAGGGGGTGAGGCGGAAGAGACCCAGTACTTC,CAISESGGEAEETQYF
NA,TRBJ1-2,TRBV5-4,NA,TGTGCCAGCAGCTTTACAGTCGGCATTAACTATGGCTACACCTTC,CASSFTVGINYGYTF
NA,TRBJ1-3,TRBV10-3,NA,TGTGCCACCATAACAGAATCTGGAAACACCATATATTTT,CATITESGNTIYF
NA,TRBJ1-5,TRBV2,NA,TGTGCCAGCAGCAAAGGGTGGATCAGCAATCAGCCCCAGCATTTT,CASSKGWISNQPQHF
NA,TRBJ2-7,TRBV27,NA,TGTGCCAGCAGTCCGATGACAGGACCTTACGAGCAGTACTTC,CASSPMTGPYEQYF
TRBD1,TRBJ1-1,TRBV29-1,NA,TGCAGCGTTGAAGATCTATGGGACAGAACGAACACTGAAGCTTTCTTT,CSVEDLWDRTNTEAFF
NA,TRBJ1-4,TRBV28,NA,TGTGCCAGCAGTTTTTTCGAAAAACTGTTTTTT,CASSFFEKLFF
NA,TRBJ1-5,TRBV6-5,NA,TGTGCCAGCAGCCGGGTTACGGGTCAGCCCCAGCATTTT,CASSRVTGQPQHF
NA,TRBJ1-2,TRBV19,NA,TGTGCCAGTAGTATTGATGGGACTGGCTACACCTTC,CASSIDGTGYTF
TRBD2,TRBJ2-7,TRBV7-2,NA,TGTGCCAGCAGCTCCCTAGCGGGAACTATCCCATTCCAGCAGTACTTC,CASSSLAGTIPFQQYF
NA,TRBJ2-7,TRBV7-2,NA,TGTGCCAGCAGCTTAGCTTTCGGGAGCTCCAACGAGCAGTACTTC,CASSLAFGSSNEQYF
TRBD2,TRBJ2-7,TRBV7-9,NA,TGTGCCAGCAGCCCGACTAGCGGGAGTCGGTACGAGCAGTACTTC,CASSPTSGSRYEQYF
TRBD2,TRBJ2-1,TRBV2,NA,TGTGCCAGCAGTGAAGCGCTCTCGACTAGCGCGATTAAGAAGTTCTTC,CASSEALSTSAIKKFF
TRBD1,TRBJ1-2,TRBV11-2,NA,TGTGCCAGCAGCTTCTGGGACAGCTATGGCTACACCTTC,CASSFWDSYGYTF
TRBD2,TRBJ2-1,TRBV4-1,NA,TGCGCCAGCACCCGGACTAGCGGATACAATGAGCAGTTCTTC,CASTRTSGYNEQFF
NA,TRBJ1-2,TRBV27,NA,TGTGCCAGCAGTTACCGGGACGGATTTAACTATGGCTACACCTTC,CASSYRDGFNYGYTF
NA,TRBJ2-3,TRBV9,NA,TGTGCCAGCAGGGGTTCGGTGGATACGCAGTATTTT,CASRGSVDTQYF
NA,TRBJ2-2,TRBV11-1,once,TGTGCCAGCAGCCCCGGACTCAACACCGGGGAACTGTTTTTT,CASSPGLNTGELFF
TRBD1,TRBJ2-7,TRBV7-9,NA,TGTGCCAGCAGCTTCGACAGGGGTGCCTACGAGCAGTACTTC,CASSFDRGAYEQYF
NA,TRBJ2-7,TRBV14,few,TGTGCCAGCAGCCAAAAGTCGGACGGAACCTACGAGCAGTACTTC,CASSQKSDGTYEQYF
NA,TRBJ2-7,TRBV28,NA,TGTGCCAGCAGTTTTCGGAACGAGCAGTACTTC,CASSFRNEQYF
TRBD2,TRBJ2-7,TRBV4-1,NA,TGCGCCAGCAGCCAAACTAGCGGGAGAGTATACGAGCAGTACTTC,CASSQTSGRVYEQYF
TRBD2,TRBJ2-1,TRBV12-5,once,TGTGCTAGTGGAGACGGGACTAGCGGGAGCGAGGAGCAGTTCTTC,CASGDGTSGSEEQFF
NA,TRBJ2-7,TRBV10-3,NA,TGTGCCATCAGTGTTGCGCGTGACCCCTACGAGCAGTACTTC,CAISVARDPYEQYF
NA,TRBJ2-1,TRBV12-5,NA,TGTGCTAGTGGTTTGGCGGTGGATGAGCAGTTCTTC,CASGLAVDEQFF
NA,TRBJ2-7,TRBV5-8,NA,TGTGCCAGCAGCTTGCCCGGGAGCTCCTACGAGCAGTACTTC,CASSLPGSSYEQYF
NA,TRBJ2-5,TRBV11-2,NA,TGTGCCAGCAGCTTACTTTCAGGATCAGAGACCCAGTACTTC,CASSLLSGSETQYF
NA,TRBJ2-1,TRBV7-9,NA,TGTGCCAGCAGCTTAGGGGGATATGAGCAGTTCTTC,CASSLGGYEQFF
NA,TRBJ2-7,TRBV6-1,NA,TGTGCCAGCAGTGACAGGGGCTACGAGCAGTACTTC,CASSDRGYEQYF
NA,TRBJ1-2,TRBV28,NA,TGTGCCAGCAGTTCCGGGGCTCCCGGCTACACCTTC,CASSSGAPGYTF
NA,TRBJ1-2,TRBV7-9,few,TGTGCCAGCAGCTTAGGCCCCGTTATGAACTATGGCTACACCTTC,CASSLGPVMNYGYTF
TRBD2,TRBJ2-7,TRBV29-1,NA,TGCAGCGTTGAAGATCCTAGCGGGAGGTATGAGCAGTACTTC,CSVEDPSGRYEQYF
NA,TRBJ2-7,TRBV27,NA,TGTGCCAGCAGTTTTGGGACTGCCGAACACTACGAGCAGTACTTC,CASSFGTAEHYEQYF
TRBD1,TRBJ2-2,TRBV10-3,once,TGTGCCATCAGCGGAGGACAGGGAACTAACACCGGGGAGCTGTTTTTT,CAISGGQGTNTGELFF
NA,TRBJ2-1,TRBV10-3,NA,TGTGCCATCAGTGAGCTCACGACTAGTCGGGGCTCCTACAATGAGCAGTTCTTC,CAISELTTSRGSYNEQFF
TRBD1,TRBJ2-7,TRBV4-1,NA,TGCGCCAGCAGCCAGCTGCCCGACAGGGATTCCTACGAGCAGTACTTC,CASSQLPDRDSYEQYF
TRBD2,TRBJ2-7,TRBV7-2,NA,TGTGCCAGCAGCGTACTAGCGGGAGCATACGAGCAGTACTTC,CASSVLAGAYEQYF
NA,TRBJ2-6,TRBV10-3,once,TGTGCCATCAGTGAGGTAGGGGTAGCTGGGGCCAACGTCCTGACTTTC,CAISEVGVAGANVLTF
NA,TRBJ2-7,TRBV7-9,NA,TGTGCCAGCAGCTTACCCGGGATCGGGTACGAGCAGTACTTC,CASSLPGIGYEQYF
NA,TRBJ2-7,TRBV7-9,NA,TGTGCCAGCAGCTTAGCGCTCGACGAGCAGTACTTC,CASSLALDEQYF
TRBD1,TRBJ1-1,TRBV11-2,NA,TGTGCCAGCAGCTTAGGGACAGGTACGGGGACTGAAGCTTTCTTT,CASSLGTGTGTEAFF
NA,TRBJ2-5,TRBV29-1,NA,TGCAGCGTAGTGTTATCCGGGACACTGAAAGAGACCCAGTACTTC,CSVVLSGTLKETQYF
NA,TRBJ1-1,TRBV7-9,NA,TGTGCCAGCAATCCTTTAGGGAACACTGAAGCTTTCTTT,CASNPLGNTEAFF